Described below is a single TCR beta chain sequence and its context. Its antigen is as yet unknown. The method was immunoSEQ multiplex PCR; TCRdb's version includes in-frame clones alone and lacks a portion of them. The repertoire holds 130,000 or so clones, with under 95% as singletons. The V gene's germline CDR1 is SEHNR and CDR2 FQNEAQ (reference sequence). Deletions cut 3 bases from V and 7 bases from J, with 12 bases between. The CDR3 totals 13 residues. These data are taken from a study of T cell responses to AZD1222 COVID-19 vaccine. Background on the study: Second-dose schedules of about 4 or about 12 weeks were combined.

Study findings and constraints: The donor cohort was predominantly white British with a female majority, and clonal diversity may have been underestimated.

Sequences were derived from peripheral blood, sampled on day 0 of AZD1222 vaccination. The TCR comes from an adult in good health. The chain uses TRBV7-9 and TRBJ1-1; a possible D gene is TRBD1 (5 bases). This CDR3 reads CASSFRVGDEAFF. The DNA of the CDR3 is TGTGCCAGCAGCTTCAGGGTCGGGGATGAAGCTTTCTTT.